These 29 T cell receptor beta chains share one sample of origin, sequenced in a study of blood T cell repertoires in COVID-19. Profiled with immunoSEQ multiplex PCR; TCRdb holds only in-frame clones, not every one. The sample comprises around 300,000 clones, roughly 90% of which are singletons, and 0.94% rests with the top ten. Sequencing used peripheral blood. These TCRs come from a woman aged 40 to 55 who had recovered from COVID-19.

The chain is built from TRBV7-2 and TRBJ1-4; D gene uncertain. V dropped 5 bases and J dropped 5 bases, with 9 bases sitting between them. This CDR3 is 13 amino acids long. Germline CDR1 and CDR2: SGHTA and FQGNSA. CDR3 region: CASSQTGNEKLFF. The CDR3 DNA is TGTGCCAGCAGCCAAACGGGAAATGAAAAACTGTTTTTT.

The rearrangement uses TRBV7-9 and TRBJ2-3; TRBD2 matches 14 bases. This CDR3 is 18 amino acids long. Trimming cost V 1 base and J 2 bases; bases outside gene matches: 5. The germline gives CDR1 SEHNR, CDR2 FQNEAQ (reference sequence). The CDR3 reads CASSLDRLAGGLTDTQYF. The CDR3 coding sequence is TGTGCCAGCAGCTTAGACCGACTAGCGGGAGGGCTCACAGATACGCAGTATTTT.

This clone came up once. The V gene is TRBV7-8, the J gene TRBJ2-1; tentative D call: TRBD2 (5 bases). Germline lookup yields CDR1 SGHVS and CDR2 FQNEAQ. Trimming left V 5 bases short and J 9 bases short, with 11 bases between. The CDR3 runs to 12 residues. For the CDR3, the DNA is TGTGCCAGCAGCCTACGGGGTAGTGAGCAGTTCTTC. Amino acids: CASSLRGSEQFF.

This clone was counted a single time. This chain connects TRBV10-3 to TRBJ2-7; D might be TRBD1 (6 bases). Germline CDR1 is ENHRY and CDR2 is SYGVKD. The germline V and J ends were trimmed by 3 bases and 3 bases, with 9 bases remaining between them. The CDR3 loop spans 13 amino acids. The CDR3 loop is CAISDTRGYEQYF. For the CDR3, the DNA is TGTGCCATCAGTGACACCAGGGGCTACGAGCAGTACTTC.

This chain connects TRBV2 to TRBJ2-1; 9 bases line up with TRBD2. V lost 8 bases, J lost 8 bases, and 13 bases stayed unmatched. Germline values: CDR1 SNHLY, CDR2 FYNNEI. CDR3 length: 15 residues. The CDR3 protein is CASRRTSATGHEQFF. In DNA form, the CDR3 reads TGTGCCAGCCGGCGGACTAGCGCCACCGGCCATGAGCAGTTCTTC.

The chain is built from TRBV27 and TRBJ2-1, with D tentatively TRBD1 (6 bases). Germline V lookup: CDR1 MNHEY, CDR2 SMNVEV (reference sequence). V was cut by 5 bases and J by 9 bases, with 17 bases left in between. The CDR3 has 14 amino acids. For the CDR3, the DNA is TGTGCCAGCAGTGCGCACCCCGGACAGTCTGAGCAGTTCTTC. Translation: CASSAHPGQSEQFF.

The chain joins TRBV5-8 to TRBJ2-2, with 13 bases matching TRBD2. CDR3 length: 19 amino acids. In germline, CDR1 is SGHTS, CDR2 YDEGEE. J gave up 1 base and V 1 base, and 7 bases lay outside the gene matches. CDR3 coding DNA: TGTGCCAGCAGCTTGAGGAGGACTAGCGGGAGAGGGAACACCGGGGAGCTGTTTTTT. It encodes CASSLRRTSGRGNTGELFF.

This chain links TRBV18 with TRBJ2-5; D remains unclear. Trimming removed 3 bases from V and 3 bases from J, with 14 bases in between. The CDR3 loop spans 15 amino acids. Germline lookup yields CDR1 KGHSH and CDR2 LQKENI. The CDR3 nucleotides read TGTGCCAGCTCACCTCAGCTTGGGCCTGAAGAGACCCAGTACTTC. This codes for CASSPQLGPEETQYF.

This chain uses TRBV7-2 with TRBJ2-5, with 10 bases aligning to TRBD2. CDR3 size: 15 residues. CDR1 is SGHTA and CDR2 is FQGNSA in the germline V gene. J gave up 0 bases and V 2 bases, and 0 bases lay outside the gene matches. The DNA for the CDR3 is TGTGCCAGCAGCTTAACTAGCGGGAACCAAGAGACCCAGTACTTC. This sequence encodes CASSLTSGNQETQYF.

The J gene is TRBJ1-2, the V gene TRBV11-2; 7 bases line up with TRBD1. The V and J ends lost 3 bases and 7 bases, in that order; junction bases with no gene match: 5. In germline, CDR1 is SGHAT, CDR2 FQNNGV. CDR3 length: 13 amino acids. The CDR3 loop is CASSFDRVSGYTF. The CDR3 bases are TGTGCCAGCAGCTTCGACAGGGTATCTGGCTACACCTTC.

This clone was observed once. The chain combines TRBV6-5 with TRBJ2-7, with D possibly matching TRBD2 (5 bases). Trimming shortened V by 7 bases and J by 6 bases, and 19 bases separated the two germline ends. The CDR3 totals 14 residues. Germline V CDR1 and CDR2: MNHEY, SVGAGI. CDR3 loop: CASTSGVAGREQYF. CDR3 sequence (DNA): TGTGCCAGCACTTCCGGTGTCGCGGGTCGCGAGCAGTACTTC.

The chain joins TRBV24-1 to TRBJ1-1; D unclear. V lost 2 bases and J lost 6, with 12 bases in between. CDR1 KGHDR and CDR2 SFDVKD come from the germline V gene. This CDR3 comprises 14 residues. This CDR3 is CATSDSRSGAEAFF. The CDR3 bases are TGTGCCACCAGTGATTCCCGATCGGGTGCTGAAGCTTTCTTT.

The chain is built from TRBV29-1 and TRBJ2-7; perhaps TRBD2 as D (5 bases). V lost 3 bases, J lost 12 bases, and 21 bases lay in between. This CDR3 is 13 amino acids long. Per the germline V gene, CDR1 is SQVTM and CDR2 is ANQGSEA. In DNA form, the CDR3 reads TGCAGCGTTGAGGGTCAGGAAAAAGCGGTCCGGTACTTC. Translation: CSVEGQEKAVRYF.

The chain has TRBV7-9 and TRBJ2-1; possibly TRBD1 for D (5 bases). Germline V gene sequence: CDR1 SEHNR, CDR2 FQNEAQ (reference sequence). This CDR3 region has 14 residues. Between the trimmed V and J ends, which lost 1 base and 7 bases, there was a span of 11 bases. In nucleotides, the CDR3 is TGTGCCAGCAGCTTAGGGACAAGAGGTAATGAGCAGTTCTTC. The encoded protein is CASSLGTRGNEQFF.

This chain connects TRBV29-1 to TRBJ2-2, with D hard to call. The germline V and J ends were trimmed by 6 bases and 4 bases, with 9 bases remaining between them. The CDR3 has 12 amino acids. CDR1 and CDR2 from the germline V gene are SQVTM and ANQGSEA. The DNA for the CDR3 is TGCAGCGTGTCATCGGGCACCGGGGAGCTGTTTTTT. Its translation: CSVSSGTGELFF.

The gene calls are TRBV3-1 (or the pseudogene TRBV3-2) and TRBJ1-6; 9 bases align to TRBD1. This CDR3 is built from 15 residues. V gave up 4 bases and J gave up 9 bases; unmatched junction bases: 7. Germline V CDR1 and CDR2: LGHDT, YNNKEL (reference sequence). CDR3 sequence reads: CASSLGQGTGSPLHF. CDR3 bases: TGTGCCAGCAGCCTAGGACAGGGGACAGGTTCACCCCTCCACTTT.

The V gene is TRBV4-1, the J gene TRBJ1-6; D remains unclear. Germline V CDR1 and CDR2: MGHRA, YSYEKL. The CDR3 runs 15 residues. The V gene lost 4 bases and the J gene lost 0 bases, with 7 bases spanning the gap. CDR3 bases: TGCGCCAGCAGCCCCACGGGCTCCTATAATTCACCCCTCCACTTT. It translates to CASSPTGSYNSPLHF.

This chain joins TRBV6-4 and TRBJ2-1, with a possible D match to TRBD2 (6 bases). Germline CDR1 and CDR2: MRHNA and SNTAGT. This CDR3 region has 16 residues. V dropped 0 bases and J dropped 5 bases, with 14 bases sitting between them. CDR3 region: CASSDSAMGLNNEQFF. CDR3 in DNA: TGTGCCAGCAGTGACTCGGCCATGGGACTGAACAATGAGCAGTTCTTC.

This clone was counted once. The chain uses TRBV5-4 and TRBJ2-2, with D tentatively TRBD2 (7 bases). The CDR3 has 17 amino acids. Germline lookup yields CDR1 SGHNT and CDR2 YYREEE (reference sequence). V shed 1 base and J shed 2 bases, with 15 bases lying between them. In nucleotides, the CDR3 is TGTGCCAGCAGCTTGAGGGGGAGGGACCTAAACACCGGGGAGCTGTTTTTT. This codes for CASSLRGRDLNTGELFF.

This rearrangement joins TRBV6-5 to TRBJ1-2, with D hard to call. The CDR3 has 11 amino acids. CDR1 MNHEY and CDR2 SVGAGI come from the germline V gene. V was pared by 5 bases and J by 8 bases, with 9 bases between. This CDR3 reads CASSLSGGYTF. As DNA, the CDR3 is TGTGCCAGCAGTCTCTCAGGAGGCTACACCTTC.

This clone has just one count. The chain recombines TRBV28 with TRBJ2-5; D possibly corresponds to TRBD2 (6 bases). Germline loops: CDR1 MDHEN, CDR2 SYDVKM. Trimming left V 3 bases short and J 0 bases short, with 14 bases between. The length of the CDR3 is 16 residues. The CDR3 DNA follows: TGTGCCAGCAGTTTTTTGGCTAGCGAGAACCAAGAGACCCAGTACTTC. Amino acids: CASSFLASENQETQYF.

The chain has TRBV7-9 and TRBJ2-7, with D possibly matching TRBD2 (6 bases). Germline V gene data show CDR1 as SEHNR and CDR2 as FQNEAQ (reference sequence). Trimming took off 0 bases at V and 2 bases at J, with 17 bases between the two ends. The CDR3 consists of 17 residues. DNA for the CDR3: TGTGCCAGCAGCTTAGCCCCACCGGGCGGGATTCCCTACGAGCAGTACTTC. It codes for CASSLAPPGGIPYEQYF.

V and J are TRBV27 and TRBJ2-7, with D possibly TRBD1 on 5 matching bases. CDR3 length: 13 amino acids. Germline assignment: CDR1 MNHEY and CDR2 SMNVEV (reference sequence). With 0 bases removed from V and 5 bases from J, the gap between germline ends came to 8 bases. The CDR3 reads CASSLSRAHEQYF. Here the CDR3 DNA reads TGTGCCAGCAGTTTATCCAGGGCCCACGAGCAGTACTTC.

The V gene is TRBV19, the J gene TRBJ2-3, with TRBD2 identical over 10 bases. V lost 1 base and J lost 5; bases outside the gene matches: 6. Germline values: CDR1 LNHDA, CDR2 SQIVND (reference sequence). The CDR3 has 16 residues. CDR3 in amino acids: CASSIGSSGREDTQYF. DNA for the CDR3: TGTGCCAGTAGTATAGGGTCAAGCGGGAGGGAAGATACGCAGTATTTT.

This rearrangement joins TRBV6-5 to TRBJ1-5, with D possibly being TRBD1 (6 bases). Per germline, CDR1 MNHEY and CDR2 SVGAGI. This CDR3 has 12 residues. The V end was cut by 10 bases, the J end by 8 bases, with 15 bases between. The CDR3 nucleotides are TGTGCCACCGAGGGGGTTGCGGAGCCCCAGCATTTT. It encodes CATEGVAEPQHF.

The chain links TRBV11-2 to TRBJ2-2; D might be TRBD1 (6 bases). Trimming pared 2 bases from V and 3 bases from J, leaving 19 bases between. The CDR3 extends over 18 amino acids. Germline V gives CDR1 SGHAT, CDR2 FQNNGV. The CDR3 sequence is CASSLYDAGQGYTGELFF. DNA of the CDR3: TGTGCCAGCAGCTTATACGACGCCGGCCAGGGGTACACCGGGGAGCTGTTTTTT.

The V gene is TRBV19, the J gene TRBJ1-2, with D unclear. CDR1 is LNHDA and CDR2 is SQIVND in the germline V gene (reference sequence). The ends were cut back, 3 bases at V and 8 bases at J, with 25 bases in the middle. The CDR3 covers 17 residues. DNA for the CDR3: TGTGCCAGTAGTATTTTCCAGAGCCAGTCGGGGAGCTTGGGCTACACCTTC. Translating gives CASSIFQSQSGSLGYTF. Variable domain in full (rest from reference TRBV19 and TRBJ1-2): DGGITQSPKYLFRKEGQNVTLSCEQNLNHDAMYWYRQDPGQGLRLIYYSQIVNDFQKGDIAEGYSVSREKKESFPLTVTSAQKNPTAFYLCASSIFQSQSGSLGYTFGSGTRLTVV.

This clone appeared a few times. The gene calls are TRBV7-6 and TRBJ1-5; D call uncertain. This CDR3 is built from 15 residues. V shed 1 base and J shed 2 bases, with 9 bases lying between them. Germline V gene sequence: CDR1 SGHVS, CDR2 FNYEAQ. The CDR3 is CASSLGERGNQPQHF. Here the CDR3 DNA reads TGTGCCAGCAGCTTAGGCGAACGGGGCAATCAGCCCCAGCATTTT.

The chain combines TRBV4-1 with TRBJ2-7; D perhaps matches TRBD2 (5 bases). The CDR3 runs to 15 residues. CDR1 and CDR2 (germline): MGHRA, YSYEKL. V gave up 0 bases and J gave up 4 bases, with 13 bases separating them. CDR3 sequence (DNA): TGCGCCAGCAGCCAAGATTACGGGGTCTTGTACGAGCAGTACTTC. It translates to CASSQDYGVLYEQYF.